This TCR beta chain comes out of a study of OX40 agonist ivuxolimab in advanced cancers. Libraries were prepared by immunoSEQ multiplex PCR; TCRdb keeps only in-frame clonotypes and omits some of them. This table has roughly 73,000 clones, roughly 84% appearing once. Trimming shortened V by 2 bases and J by 3 bases, and 15 bases separated the two germline ends. The CDR3 covers 16 residues. Per the germline V gene, CDR1 is SGHTA and CDR2 is FQGTGA. V gene TRBV7-3 combines with J gene TRBJ2-3; TRBD2 might be the D (6 bases). This sequence originates from an adult with an advanced solid tumor such as melanoma, head and neck, liver or kidney cancer. This material consisted of CD4+ or CD8+ T cells sorted from blood, taken in a trial of the OX40 agonist ivuxolimab. CDR3 bases: TGTGCCAGCAGCTTATGGGGTGCGGGAACGACAGATACGCAGTATTTT. It yields the protein CASSLWGAGTTDTQYF.